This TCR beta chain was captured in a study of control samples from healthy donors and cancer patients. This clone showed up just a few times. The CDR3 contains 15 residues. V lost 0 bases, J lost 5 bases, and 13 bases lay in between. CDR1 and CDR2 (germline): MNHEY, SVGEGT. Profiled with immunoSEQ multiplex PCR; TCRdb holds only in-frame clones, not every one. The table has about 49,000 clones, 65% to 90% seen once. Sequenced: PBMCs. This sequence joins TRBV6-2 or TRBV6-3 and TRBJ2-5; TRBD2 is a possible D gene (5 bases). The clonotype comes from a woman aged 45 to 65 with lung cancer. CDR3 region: CASSYSLASQETQYF. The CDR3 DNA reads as TGTGCCAGCAGTTACTCCCTAGCCTCCCAGGAGACCCAGTACTTC.